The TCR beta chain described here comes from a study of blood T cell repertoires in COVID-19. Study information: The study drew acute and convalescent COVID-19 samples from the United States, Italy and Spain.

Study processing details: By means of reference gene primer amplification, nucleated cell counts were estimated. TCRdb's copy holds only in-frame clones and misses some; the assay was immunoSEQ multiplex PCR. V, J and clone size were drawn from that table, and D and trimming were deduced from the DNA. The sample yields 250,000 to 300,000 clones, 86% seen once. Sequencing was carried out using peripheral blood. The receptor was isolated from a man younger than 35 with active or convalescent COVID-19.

The CDR3 protein is CASGVEEGMVGNEQFF. CDR3 DNA sequence: TGTGCCAGCGGGGTAGAGGAGGGGATGGTCGGAAATGAGCAGTTCTTC. The genes are TRBV2 and TRBJ2-1; D might be TRBD2 (6 bases). Germline CDR1 SNHLY, CDR2 FYNNEI. V was trimmed by 8 bases and J by 7 bases, leaving 24 bases between them. This CDR3 has 16 amino acids.